This TCR beta chain emerged from a study of shared clonotypes between healthy human individuals. In the study overall: The cohort had a couple of women and a few men, ages 18 to 49. Study-wide points: The sampled material consisted only of blood, and tissue repertoires are likely to differ.

Regarding this clone: The antigen is not known.

The protocol was immunoSEQ multiplex PCR, while the TCRdb copy is restricted to in-frame clones and leaves out a portion. In the table there are more than 2,000,000 clones, 90% to 95% of which are singletons. J was trimmed by 6 bases and V by 8 bases; bases with no gene match: 17. The CDR3 contains 16 residues. The germline gives CDR1 MDHEN, CDR2 SYDVKM. The sequence was collected from a man aged 18 to 30 in good health. The sequencing input was naive CD4+ T cells sorted from blood. Indicated subset: CD45RA+ positively selected. The J gene is TRBJ2-7, the V gene TRBV28, with 9 nucleotides matching TRBD1. Here the CDR3 reads CASGDRAPRGRGEQYF. CDR3 sequence (DNA): TGTGCCAGCGGGGACAGGGCCCCTCGGGGGAGGGGCGAGCAGTACTTC.